The 7 T cell receptor beta chains below come from one sample, sequenced in a study of blood T cell repertoires in COVID-19. TCRdb's copy holds only in-frame clones and misses some; the assay was immunoSEQ multiplex PCR. Of hundreds of thousands of clones detected, roughly 88% appear once; the ten largest clones hold roughly 9.1%. Material for sequencing was peripheral blood. Source of these receptors: a man between 18 and 35 years old with active or convalescent COVID-19.

This clone has at least ten counts. CDR3 residues: CASSQDLGGLNEKLFF. DNA for the CDR3: TGCGCCAGCAGCCAAGATCTGGGAGGCCTTAATGAAAAACTGTTTTTT. The rearrangement uses TRBV4-3 and TRBJ1-4; D is unresolved. V was cut by 0 bases and J by 4 bases, with 12 bases left in between. Germline lookup yields CDR1 LGHNA and CDR2 YSLEER. This CDR3 has 16 amino acids.

V usage is TRBV2 and J usage is TRBJ2-1, with 8 positions matching TRBD2. CDR1 and CDR2 (germline): SNHLY, FYNNEI. V dropped 3 bases and J dropped 7; count of bases not matched to a gene: 5. The CDR3 loop spans 14 amino acids. CDR3 sequence reads: CASSDFSGGNEQFF. The CDR3 region has the DNA TGTGCCAGCAGTGATTTCAGCGGGGGTAATGAGCAGTTCTTC.

The V and J genes are TRBV15 and TRBJ2-1; 7 bases are a match to TRBD1. The V segment lost 3 bases and the J segment 8 bases; nucleotides outside the gene matches: 13. The CDR3 is 16 residues long. Germline CDR1 LNHNV, CDR2 YYDKDF (reference sequence). CDR3 DNA sequence: TGTGCCACCAGCAGTAACAGACAGGGAAGCCTTCATGAGCAGTTCTTC. Its translation: CATSSNRQGSLHEQFF.

The rearrangement uses TRBV7-3 and TRBJ1-6; 12 bases line up with TRBD1. CDR1 and CDR2 from the germline V gene are SGHTA and FQGTGA. The CDR3 contains 16 residues. V trimming: 3 bases; J trimming: 6 bases; junction bases outside the gene matches: 3. In nucleotides, the CDR3 is TGTGCCAGCAGCTTGGCGGGACAGGGGGCTAATTCACCCCTCCACTTT. Translation gives CASSLAGQGANSPLHF.

V and J are TRBV2 and TRBJ1-2, with a possible D match to TRBD1 (6 bases). Germline V lookup: CDR1 SNHLY, CDR2 FYNNEI. The CDR3 has 14 residues. V lost 4 bases and J lost 4, with 13 bases in between. CDR3 residues: CASSGVEQGYGYTF. CDR3 DNA sequence: TGTGCCAGCAGTGGGGTCGAACAGGGCTATGGCTACACCTTC.

The chain combines TRBV7-2 with TRBJ1-4; D not resolved. Trimming left V 1 base short and J 8 bases short, with 8 bases between. This CDR3 region has 13 residues. Germline V lookup: CDR1 SGHTA, CDR2 FQGNSA. CDR3: CASSLGRREKLFF. In DNA form, the CDR3 reads TGTGCCAGCAGCTTAGGGCGGCGAGAAAAACTGTTTTTT.

The J gene is TRBJ2-3, the V gene TRBV9, with D tentatively TRBD2 (5 bases). The CDR3 spans 16 residues. CDR1 and CDR2 (germline): SGDLS, YYNGEE. Trimming took off 0 bases at V and 1 base at J, with 12 bases between the two ends. DNA of the CDR3: TGTGCCAGCAGCGTAGGAGGAAGCGGAGGCACAGATACGCAGTATTTT. This sequence encodes CASSVGGSGGTDTQYF.